A selection of T cell receptor beta chains follows, all from one sample in a study of cytomegalovirus exposure and HLA in healthy donors. The assay was immunoSEQ multiplex PCR, and TCRdb's table has in-frame clones only and misses some. The sample shows 200,000 or so clones, approximately 85% of them seen only once. Specimen: PBMCs. The source is a young woman in good health and CMV-seronegative. CDR3s include the opening cysteine and the closing phenylalanine or tryptophan. Each record gives: J gene, clone size, D gene, V gene, CDR3 length, CDR3 protein, CDR3 DNA. The D gene is left open where the match is weak. Clone sizes are given selectively: once, few, many, or a class where the clone is expanded.

>TRBJ2-3|.|TRBD2|TRBV28|16
CASSSPIAGEADTQYF
TGTGCCAGCAGTTCCCCCATAGCGGGAGAAGCAGATACGCAGTATTTT
>TRBJ2-3|once|.|TRBV5-6|18
CASSLFGSGRQSTDTQYF
TGTGCCAGCAGCTTGTTTGGCTCCGGCAGACAAAGCACAGATACGCAGTATTTT
>TRBJ2-4|.|.|TRBV5-8|16
CASTMRGGLAKNIQYF
TGTGCCAGCACCATGAGGGGGGGCCTAGCCAAAAACATTCAGTACTTC
>TRBJ2-1|.|.|TRBV28|17
CASSPNGAQRINNEQFF
TGTGCCAGCAGTCCGAACGGAGCGCAGAGAATCAACAATGAGCAGTTCTTC
>TRBJ2-3|.|.|TRBV4-2|9
CASSYPVNF
TGTGCCAGCAGCTACCCAGTGAATTTT
>TRBJ2-7|once|.|TRBV6-5|15
CASSYSRDKTYEQYF
TGTGCCAGCAGTTACTCTCGGGACAAGACCTACGAGCAGTACTTC
>TRBJ1-1|few|.|TRBV10-1|13
CASRPGRGEKAFF
TGCGCCAGCCGGCCAGGGAGGGGAGAGAAAGCTTTCTTT
>TRBJ2-5|few|TRBD1|TRBV6-6|13
CAITQGARETQYF
TGTGCCATCACGCAGGGGGCGAGGGAGACCCAGTACTTC
>TRBJ2-5|.|.|TRBV27|13
CASSLWRGETQYF
TGTGCCAGCAGTCTGTGGAGGGGAGAGACCCAGTACTTC
>TRBJ2-1|.|TRBD1|TRBV6-1|15
CASSEVLGGSDEQFF
TGTGCCAGCAGTGAAGTACTAGGGGGCTCGGATGAGCAGTTCTTC
>TRBJ1-2|.|TRBD1|TRBV12-5|17
CASGSDLRQGSNYGYTF
TGTGCTAGTGGTTCCGACCTACGACAGGGATCTAACTATGGCTACACCTTC
>TRBJ2-7|.|TRBD2|TRBV7-9|13
CASSSGLAYEQYF
TGTGCCAGCAGCTCGGGACTAGCCTACGAGCAGTACTTC
>TRBJ1-1|.|.|TRBV27|14
CASRRWGMNTEAFF
TGTGCCAGCAGGAGGTGGGGCATGAACACTGAAGCTTTCTTT
>TRBJ2-3|.|.|TRBV5-1|15
CASSLVAVPTDTQYF
TGCGCCAGCAGCTTAGTAGCGGTCCCCACAGATACGCAGTATTTT
>TRBJ2-7|.|.|TRBV5-8|14
CASSLQLDSYEQYF
TGTGCCAGCAGCCTTCAACTAGACTCCTACGAGCAGTACTTC
>TRBJ1-2|.|TRBD1|TRBV7-2|15
CASSSRNWDRDGYTF
TGTGCCAGCAGCTCCCGGAATTGGGACAGGGACGGCTACACCTTC
>TRBJ1-2|.|.|TRBV30|14
CAWSVTGSGYGYTF
TGTGCCTGGAGCGTAACAGGGTCAGGTTATGGCTACACCTTC
>TRBJ2-3|.|TRBD2|TRBV7-9|15
CASSLAGLSTDTQYF
TGTGCCAGCAGCTTAGCGGGACTAAGCACAGATACGCAGTATTTT
>TRBJ2-3|.|.|TRBV27|14
CASSLWVGGSSQYF
TGTGCCAGCAGTTTATGGGTGGGGGGAAGCTCGCAGTATTTT
>TRBJ1-1|.|TRBD1|TRBV27|14
CASRPTGQNTEAFF
TGTGCCAGCAGACCGACAGGGCAGAACACTGAAGCTTTCTTT
>TRBJ2-1|.|.|TRBV21-1|15
CASSPKVKGGDEQFF
TGTGCCAGCAGCCCGAAAGTGAAGGGAGGGGATGAGCAGTTCTTC
>TRBJ2-5|few|.|TRBV5-1|14
CASSFGSGQETQYF
TGCGCCAGCAGCTTCGGTAGCGGACAAGAGACCCAGTACTTC
>TRBJ2-7|.|TRBD2|TRBV7-2|13
CASSFRLAEHMYF
TGTGCCAGCAGCTTTCGCCTAGCGGAGCATATGTACTTC
>TRBJ2-3|.|TRBD1|TRBV28|15
CACLSGTGGTDTQYF
TGTGCCTGCCTTTCGGGGACAGGGGGCACAGATACGCAGTATTTT
>TRBJ2-7|.|.|TRBV7-2|13
CASSFFSSYEQYF
TGTGCCAGCAGCTTCTTTAGTTCCTACGAGCAGTACTTC
>TRBJ1-1|.|.|TRBV7-2|13
CASSLDLKLEAFF
TGTGCCAGCAGCTTAGATTTGAAACTTGAAGCTTTCTTT
>TRBJ1-2|.|TRBD1|TRBV2|14
CASSASDRVGGYTF
TGTGCCAGCAGTGCATCCGACAGGGTGGGAGGCTACACCTTC
>TRBJ1-2|.|.|TRBV7-2|13
CASSLEPFYGYTF
TGTGCCAGCAGCTTAGAGCCGTTCTATGGCTACACCTTC
>TRBJ1-1|.|.|TRBV5-1|16
CASSPTTGLPNTEAFF
TGCGCCAGCAGCCCTACTACAGGGCTCCCTAACACTGAAGCTTTCTTT
>TRBJ1-3|.|.|TRBV30|17
CAWSTGSEGDVGNTIYF
TGTGCCTGGAGTACTGGATCGGAGGGAGACGTTGGAAACACCATATATTTT
>TRBJ2-5|.|TRBD1|TRBV2|15
CASSRDRGLLQTQYF
TGTGCCAGCAGCCGGGACAGGGGGCTCTTGCAGACCCAGTACTTC
>TRBJ2-3|once|TRBD1|TRBV7-3|15
CASSFGQGRTDTQYF
TGTGCCAGCAGTTTCGGACAGGGGAGAACAGATACGCAGTATTTT
>TRBJ2-2|once|TRBD2|TRBV7-2|16
CASSQTSGGNTGELFF
TGTGCCAGCAGCCAAACTAGCGGGGGAAACACCGGGGAGCTGTTTTTT
>TRBJ2-1|.|.|TRBV30|12
CAWTVAQHKQFF
TGTGCCTGGACGGTAGCCCAACATAAGCAGTTCTTC
>TRBJ2-7|.|.|TRBV27|14
CASSLSQVGGEQYF
TGTGCCAGCAGTTTATCACAGGTGGGGGGCGAGCAGTACTTC
>TRBJ2-4|.|.|TRBV7-7|16
CASSLEGGGSKNIQYF
TGTGCCAGCAGCTTAGAGGGGGGGGGATCCAAAAACATTCAGTACTTC
>TRBJ1-4|few|.|TRBV7-9|16
CASSSGQALSGEKLFF
TGTGCCAGCAGCTCTGGGCAGGCACTTAGCGGTGAAAAACTGTTTTTT